This T cell receptor beta chain was identified during a study of blood T cells in healthy people across ages. The CDR3 spans 17 residues. Germline CDR1 reads LNHNV; CDR2 reads YYDKDF (reference sequence). V was clipped by 0 bases and J by 1 base, with 12 bases between them. Together with a sample-barcoded 5' primer, a J-beta primer mix was included in a second PCR lasting about 6 to 11 cycles. TCRdb reprocessed the 5' RACE reads via MiXCR and lists one record per CDR3 protein. The sample has more than 500,000 distinct CDR3 sequences; about 26% are singletons. Material: blood. This rearrangement joins TRBV15 to TRBJ2-2; the D is unclear. The receptor was isolated from a woman aged 65 to 85 in good health. The CDR3 reads CATSRERVGRNTGELFF. In nucleotides, the CDR3 is TGTGCCACCAGCAGAGAAAGGGTGGGCAGGAACACCGGGGAGCTGTTTTTT.